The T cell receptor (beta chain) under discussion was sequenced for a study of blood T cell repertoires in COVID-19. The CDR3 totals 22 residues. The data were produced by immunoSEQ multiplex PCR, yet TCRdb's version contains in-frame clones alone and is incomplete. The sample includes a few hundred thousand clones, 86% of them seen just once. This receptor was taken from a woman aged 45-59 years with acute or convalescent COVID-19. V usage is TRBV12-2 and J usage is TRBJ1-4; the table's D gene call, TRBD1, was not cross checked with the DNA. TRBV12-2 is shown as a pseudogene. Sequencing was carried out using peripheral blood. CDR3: CASRLTESPGGQGFLINEKLFF. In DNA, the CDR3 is TGTGCAAGTCGCTTAACAGAAAGCCCCGGGGGACAGGGCTTTCTCATTAATGAAAAACTGTTTTTT.